The present TCR beta chain was sequenced within a study of blood T cell repertoires in COVID-19. The overall study: In each case, the material was cDNA or gDNA derived from T cells, B-cell-depleted T cells, or PBMCs.

V lost 0 bases, J lost 0 bases, and 4 bases lay in between. The germline gives CDR1 SGHRS, CDR2 YFSETQ. The CDR3 consists of 13 residues. In the study's own analysis: Counts of nucleated cells, estimated from reference gene primer amplification, were obtained. The repertoire was sequenced with immunoSEQ multiplex PCR; TCRdb's copy has only in-frame clones and lacks some. Clone size and the V and J calls come from that table; the DNA yielded D and trimming. This sample has a few hundred thousand clones, with about nine tenths found just once. The sequence derives from a middle-aged woman who had recovered from COVID-19. Material: peripheral blood. The V gene is TRBV5-1, the J gene TRBJ2-7; D is unresolved. The CDR3 reads CASSLDGSYEQYF. DNA for the CDR3: TGCGCCAGCAGCTTGGACGGCTCCTACGAGCAGTACTTC.